One sample yielded the 20 T cell receptor beta chains listed below, sequenced in a study of cytomegalovirus exposure and HLA in healthy donors. Vbeta (60) and Jbeta (13) primers were used in the PCR. Profiling relied on immunoSEQ multiplex PCR, and the TCRdb table lists in-frame clones only, not all of them. In the table there are about 150,000 clones, approximately 82% of which are singletons. The sequencing input was PBMCs. All receptors derive from a man aged 45-65 years in good health and CMV-seropositive.

Regarding this clone: The junction and the germline gene differ at one end; a read error may be behind it. The CDR3 loop is CSVDTSNAGELFF. Written as DNA, the CDR3 is TGCAGCGTTGACACATCGAACGCCGGGGAGCTGTTTTTT. The chain links TRBV29-1 to TRBJ2-2; no clear D. The CDR3 spans 13 residues. Germline V CDR1 and CDR2: SQVTM, ANQGSEA.

Concerning this clone: This likely comes from a read error, as the CDR3 has no conserved phenylalanine or tryptophan at its end. The DNA is left out, because the CDR3 cannot be placed on it with certainty; the CDR3 is given as TCRdb lists it. The chain employs TRBV30 and TRBJ2-7; the DNA was not used to check the table's D call, TRBD2. Germline CDR1 GTSNPN, CDR2 SVGIG (reference sequence). Counting both end residues, the CDR3 totals 13 amino acids. The CDR3 reads CAWRPSSRSPPGG.

The chain joins TRBV28 to TRBJ2-2; tentative D call: TRBD1 (6 bases). Trimming removed 6 bases at V and 1 base at J, with 15 bases between. The CDR3 runs 16 residues. Per the germline V gene, CDR1 is MDHEN and CDR2 is SYDVKM. CDR3 nucleotides: TGTGCCAGCAGAGGAGGAGTGACAGGGAACACCGGGGAGCTGTTTTTT. Protein product: CASRGGVTGNTGELFF.

The chain has TRBV6-5 and TRBJ1-2; a possible D gene is TRBD1 (6 bases). V was clipped by 6 bases and J by 3 bases, with 11 bases between them. The germline gives CDR1 MNHEY, CDR2 SVGAGI. The CDR3 has 13 amino acids. DNA of the CDR3: TGTGCCAGCAGGGGGGCCCTGTACTATGGCTACACCTTC. Translating it yields CASRGALYYGYTF.

J is TRBJ2-7 and V is TRBV15, with a tentative D call TRBD1 (6 bases). Germline V gene data show CDR1 as LNHNV and CDR2 as YYDKDF (reference sequence). V gave up 3 bases and J gave up 5 bases, with 8 bases separating them. The CDR3 spans 12 residues. CDR3 DNA: TGTGCCACCAGCAGGGACAGCGACGAGCAGTACGTC. Translating it yields CATSRDSDEQYV.

The chain has TRBV5-5 and TRBJ2-7; 9 bases are shared with TRBD1. CDR1 is SGHKS, CDR2 YYEKEE, per germline (reference sequence). This CDR3 has 14 amino acids. J gave up 3 bases and V 2 bases, and 3 bases lay outside the gene matches. The CDR3 protein is CASSFATGGYEQYF. The CDR3 bases are TGTGCCAGCAGCTTCGCGACAGGGGGCTACGAGCAGTACTTC.

Here the CDR3 reads CASSALAGGPSNEQFF. Here the CDR3 DNA reads TGCGCCAGCAGTGCCCTAGCGGGGGGGCCCAGCAATGAGCAGTTCTTC. The rearrangement uses TRBV10-1 and TRBJ2-1, with TRBD2 matching 12 bases. With 4 bases clipped from V and 6 bases from J, the junction kept 7 bases outside the gene matches. The CDR3 contains 16 residues. Germline CDR1 is WNHNN and CDR2 is SYGVQD (reference sequence).

The gene calls are TRBV4-2 and TRBJ2-3; the D gene is possibly TRBD1 (6 bases). The CDR3 contains 16 residues. With 0 bases removed from V and 2 bases from J, the gap between germline ends came to 12 bases. Per germline, CDR1 LGHNA and CDR2 YNFKEQ. The DNA of the CDR3 is TGTGCCAGCAGCCAAGATACAGGGAAACACACAGATACGCAGTATTTT. Its translation is CASSQDTGKHTDTQYF.

The chain links TRBV19 to TRBJ2-2; 11 positions agree with TRBD2. The V gene end was trimmed by 3 bases and the J gene end by 7 bases; junction bases not matched to a gene: 4. The CDR3 is 15 residues long. Germline values: CDR1 LNHDA, CDR2 SQIVND (reference sequence). The CDR3 is CASSMTSGNVGELFF. The CDR3 nucleotides read TGTGCCAGTAGTATGACTAGCGGGAACGTCGGGGAGCTGTTTTTT.

The chain uses TRBV7-6 and TRBJ2-5, with 7 positions matching TRBD2. V lost 1 base and J lost 1; bases outside the gene matches: 3. In germline, CDR1 is SGHVS, CDR2 FNYEAQ. The CDR3 covers 15 residues. CDR3 residues: CASSLVGGGQETQYF. Here the CDR3 DNA reads TGTGCCAGCAGCTTAGTTGGGGGGGGCCAAGAGACCCAGTACTTC. Complete variable domain (other parts from reference TRBV7-6 and TRBJ2-5): GAGVSQSPRYKVTKRGQDVALRCDPISGHVSLYWYRQALGQGPEFLTYFNYEAQQDKSGLPNDRFSAERPEGSISTLTIQRTEQRDSAMYRCASSLVGGGQETQYFGPGTRLLVL.

This clone appeared once. The V call is TRBV2, the J call TRBJ1-3; D possibly corresponds to TRBD1 (5 bases). Looked up from germline, CDR1 is SNHLY and CDR2 is FYNNEI. The CDR3 consists of 13 residues. V was pared by 3 bases and J by 3 bases, with 6 bases between. Here the CDR3 DNA reads TGTGCCAGCAGTGAGCAGGGTGGAAACACCATATATTTT. Translated, it gives CASSEQGGNTIYF.

The rearrangement joins TRBV2 to TRBJ2-7, with a possible D match to TRBD1 (7 bases). CDR1 and CDR2 from the germline V gene are SNHLY and FYNNEI. CDR3 length: 15 amino acids. Trimming took off 3 bases at V and 4 bases at J, with 16 bases between the two ends. The CDR3 DNA reads as TGTGCCAGCAGTGAGCGGGCGCCAGGGGGGTACGAGCAGTACTTC. Its protein product is CASSERAPGGYEQYF.

V is TRBV6-5 and J is TRBJ1-6, with a tentative D call TRBD1 (5 bases). Looked up from germline, CDR1 is MNHEY and CDR2 is SVGAGI. The V end lost 9 bases, the J end lost 7 bases, and 19 bases lay between the germline ends. The CDR3 is 15 amino acids. The CDR3 here is CASGGDSPRNSPLHF. CDR3 nucleotides: TGTGCCAGTGGTGGCGACAGTCCAAGAAATTCACCCCTCCACTTT.

CDR3 DNA sequence: TGTGCCAGCAGCTACCCTCGACAGGGGCGCCCAGATACGCAGTATTTT. It codes for CASSYPRQGRPDTQYF. The gene calls are TRBV13 and TRBJ2-3, with 8 bases that match TRBD1. Germline V gene lookup returns CDR1 PRHDT and CDR2 FYEKMQ (reference sequence). The ends lost 4 bases at V and 4 bases at J; junction bases unmatched: 10. The CDR3 consists of 16 residues. Full variable domain (missing parts from reference TRBV13 and TRBJ2-3): AAGVIQSPRHLIKEKRETATLKCYPIPRHDTVYWYQQGPGQDPQFLISFYEKMQSDKGSIPDRFSAQQFSDYHSELNMSSLELGDSALYFCASSYPRQGRPDTQYFGPGTRLTVL.

This clone has just one count. This chain connects TRBV7-2 to TRBJ2-1, with D maybe TRBD2 (7 bases). V lost 5 bases, J lost 5 bases, and 16 bases lay in between. The CDR3 totals 15 residues. From germline, CDR1 is SGHTA and CDR2 FQGNSA. CDR3 DNA sequence: TGTGCCAGCAGCGCGAGTCGGGGGGCGCACAATGAGCAGTTCTTC. It translates to CASSASRGAHNEQFF.

The chain couples TRBV5-1 to TRBJ1-2; the match to TRBD1 covers 10 bases. CDR1 and CDR2 (germline): SGHRS, YFSETQ. CDR3 size: 14 residues. Unmatched junction bases numbered 2, after V lost 4 bases and J lost 2 bases. The CDR3 is CASSVTGGNYGYTF. CDR3 coding DNA: TGCGCCAGCAGCGTGACAGGGGGCAACTATGGCTACACCTTC.

This clone was seen once. The rearrangement joins TRBV20-1 to TRBJ1-5; TRBD1 is a possible D gene (6 bases). The CDR3 totals 11 residues. The germline V gene has CDR1 DFQATT and CDR2 SNEGSKA (reference sequence). Trimming cost V 5 bases and J 8 bases, with 10 bases left between them. The CDR3 reads CSAGSGEPQHF. The CDR3 coding sequence is TGCAGTGCTGGATCAGGGGAGCCCCAGCATTTT.

The CDR3 is CASSSSVSRTYNEQFF. In DNA, the CDR3 is TGTGCCAGCAGCTCGTCGGTCTCGCGTACCTACAATGAGCAGTTCTTC. The rearrangement links TRBV13 to TRBJ2-1; D remains unclear. V was trimmed by 4 bases and J by 2 bases, leaving 15 bases between them. Germline assignment: CDR1 PRHDT and CDR2 FYEKMQ (reference sequence). The CDR3 spans 16 residues.

V and J are TRBV13 and TRBJ1-6, with 7 positions matching TRBD1. Germline CDR1 and CDR2: PRHDT and FYEKMQ (reference sequence). V lost 1 base, J lost 5 bases, and 2 bases stayed unmatched. The CDR3 length is 15 residues. CDR3 bases: TGTGCCAGCAGCTTAGCAGGGGGGAATAATTCACCCCTCCACTTT. Amino acid sequence: CASSLAGGNNSPLHF. Looking up the rest from reference TRBV13 and TRBJ1-6 gives the full variable domain: AAGVIQSPRHLIKEKRETATLKCYPIPRHDTVYWYQQGPGQDPQFLISFYEKMQSDKGSIPDRFSAQQFSDYHSELNMSSLELGDSALYFCASSLAGGNNSPLHFGNGTRLTVT.

The gene calls are TRBV19 and TRBJ1-5; D is possibly TRBD1 (5 bases). Germline-derived CDR1 and CDR2 are LNHDA and SQIVND (reference sequence). The CDR3 extends over 14 amino acids. Trimming shortened V by 7 bases and J by 7 bases, and 17 bases separated the two germline ends. DNA for the CDR3: TGTGCCAGTACGGGGGGTGAGGCGCGGCAGCCCCAGCATTTT. Residues: CASTGGEARQPQHF.